This TCR beta chain is drawn from a study of cytomegalovirus exposure and HLA in healthy donors. PCR was performed using 60 Vbeta and 13 Jbeta primers. Authors' data handling: As a later analysis found, there were roughly 80 million unique TCR beta chains, of which roughly 11 million were shared. Profiling relied on immunoSEQ multiplex PCR, and the TCRdb table lists in-frame clones only, not all of them. V, J and clone size were drawn from that table, and D and trimming were deduced from the DNA. The table lists about 220,000 clones, over 75% of them singletons, with less than 2% in the top ten. Study-level results: TCR beta chains associated with HLA were, in a later analysis, more clonally expanded than equally common others. In a later analysis, at a false discovery rate of 0.05, fewer than 20,000 TCR beta sequences were associated with HLA alleles. DRB1 showed the most TCR associations and HLA-C the fewest in a later analysis, as rates varied by HLA locus.

On this clone itself: What it binds is unknown.

The receptor comes from a male donor in good health and CMV-seronegative. The sequencing input was PBMCs.

Written as DNA, the CDR3 is TGTGCCAGCAGCTTAGAAGGGGGTGGCTACACCTTC. It translates to CASSLEGGGYTF. The gene calls are TRBV7-9 and TRBJ1-2, with D tentatively TRBD1 (6 bases). The CDR3 spans 12 residues. The ends were cut back, 1 base at V and 7 bases at J, with 7 bases in the middle. Germline V CDR1 and CDR2: SEHNR, FQNEAQ (reference sequence). Filled out from reference TRBV7-9 and TRBJ1-2, the complete variable domain reads DTGVSQNPRHKITKRGQNVTFRCDPISEHNRLYWYRQTLGQGPEFLTYFQNEAQLEKSRLLSDRFSAERPKGSFSTLEIQRTEQGDSAMYLCASSLEGGGYTFGSGTRLTVV.